This T cell receptor beta chain came from a study of blood T cell repertoires in COVID-19. As for the study in general: Sites in the United States, Italy and Spain provided acute and convalescent COVID-19 samples.

Per germline, CDR1 MNHEY and CDR2 SMNVEV (reference sequence). Trimming cost V 5 bases and J 3 bases, with 20 bases left between them. This CDR3 spans 16 amino acids. Using immunoSEQ multiplex PCR, the repertoire was profiled, and TCRdb retains in-frame clones only, with some absent. The sample holds about 250,000 clones, approximately 86% seen once. The sequence came from a woman under 40 with acute or convalescent COVID-19. Sequencing was done on a sample of peripheral blood. This chain joins TRBV27 and TRBJ2-7; D possibly corresponds to TRBD2 (6 bases). The CDR3 DNA reads TGTGCCAGCAGTCCTATTAGAGGGACTGGGGACTACGAGCAGTACTTC. This gives the protein CASSPIRGTGDYEQYF.